Below are 16 T cell receptor beta chains sequenced from a single sample in a study of response to subunit inactivated influenza vaccine. TCRdb reprocessed the RT-PCR reads via MiXCR and lists one record per CDR3 protein. The data contain about 480,000 distinct CDR3 sequences, about 25% of them seen just once; the ten biggest clones take up less than 2.5%. The material sequenced was CD4+ T cells sorted from PBMCs, taken less than 6 days after vaccination. Every receptor here comes from a man aged 50-60 years who received an inactivated influenza vaccine.

The chain carries TRBV7-2 and TRBJ1-1, with 7 positions matching TRBD1. The J segment lost 3 bases and the V segment lost 5 bases, leaving 9 bases of the junction unmatched. Per germline, CDR1 SGHTA and CDR2 FQGNSA. The CDR3 loop spans 15 amino acids. The CDR3 loop reads CASSLWDSEDTEAFF. CDR3 sequence (DNA): TGTGCCAGCAGCCTATGGGACAGCGAGGACACTGAAGCTTTCTTT.

This rearrangement joins TRBV5-1 to TRBJ2-5; D gene ambiguous. V was cut by 1 base and J by 5 bases, with 9 bases left in between. Per germline, CDR1 SGHRS and CDR2 YFSETQ. This CDR3 is built from 13 residues. CDR3 nucleotide sequence: TGCGCCAGCAGCTTGACTTTAGGGGAGACCCAGTACTTC. Residues: CASSLTLGETQYF.

This clonotype was detected ten times or more. This rearrangement joins TRBV2 to TRBJ1-5; possible D gene TRBD1, 5 bases. Germline V gene sequence: CDR1 SNHLY, CDR2 FYNNEI. The CDR3 loop spans 16 amino acids. Between the trimmed V and J ends, which lost 6 bases and 0 bases, there was a span of 15 bases. The CDR3 protein is CASSGAAGPSNQPQHF. For the CDR3, the DNA is TGTGCCAGCAGCGGAGCCGCGGGGCCTAGCAATCAGCCCCAGCATTTT.

Here the CDR3 reads CASSARRLDTQYF. The CDR3 DNA reads as TGTGCCAGCAGTGCCCGGCGGCTCGATACGCAGTATTTT. The chain joins TRBV25-1 to TRBJ2-3; no reliable D call. V lost 4 bases to trimming and J lost 6 bases, with 11 bases between them. CDR1 and CDR2 from the germline V gene are MGHDK and SYGVNS. The CDR3 has 13 residues.

This clonotype was recorded a few times. The chain employs TRBV5-1 and TRBJ2-7, with D perhaps matching TRBD2 (5 bases). Trimming cost V 2 bases and J 5 bases, with 14 bases left between them. Germline-derived CDR1 and CDR2 are SGHRS and YFSETQ. CDR3 length: 14 residues. The CDR3 nucleotides read TGCGCCAGCAGCTTTCGGGATGGATCGAACGAGCAGTACTTC. Translated: CASSFRDGSNEQYF.

This clonotype has just a few counts. The chain combines TRBV7-3 with TRBJ2-1; possible D gene TRBD2, 6 bases. Trimming took off 2 bases at V and 6 bases at J, with 14 bases between the two ends. CDR1 SGHTA and CDR2 FQGTGA come from the germline V gene. The CDR3 covers 15 residues. CDR3 sequence: CASSLLGTPVNEQFF. The DNA of the CDR3 is TGTGCCAGCAGCTTATTGGGGACTCCAGTCAATGAGCAGTTCTTC.

This clonotype has more than one count but fewer than ten. The J gene is TRBJ2-3, the V gene TRBV20-1, with 14 bases identical to TRBD2. Germline V gives CDR1 DFQATT, CDR2 SNEGSKA (reference sequence). V lost 1 base to trimming and J lost 4 bases; unmatched junction nucleotides: 16. The CDR3 runs to 20 residues. CDR3 protein: CSARVLTGTSGSRQPDTQYF. CDR3 DNA: TGCAGTGCTAGAGTCTTAACGGGGACTAGCGGGAGTCGTCAGCCAGATACGCAGTATTTT.

The chain links TRBV20-1 to TRBJ2-1; possibly TRBD1 or TRBD2 for D (7 bases each). The germline V and J ends were trimmed by 1 base and 6 bases, with 19 bases remaining between them. The germline V gene has CDR1 DFQATT and CDR2 SNEGSKA (reference sequence). The CDR3 is made up of 16 amino acids. The CDR3 here is CSARALRGGGGNEQFF. CDR3 DNA sequence: TGCAGTGCTAGAGCCTTAAGGGGAGGGGGCGGCAATGAGCAGTTCTTC.

The chain carries TRBV12-3 or TRBV12-4 and TRBJ2-1, with D possibly TRBD2 on 7 matching bases. V lost 5 bases, J lost 0 bases, and 20 bases lay in between. The CDR3 covers 18 residues. Written as DNA, the CDR3 is TGTGCCAGCAGTCCGGGGGCGGGGGCTATCAGCTCCTACAATGAGCAGTTCTTC. Translated: CASSPGAGAISSYNEQFF.

The J gene is TRBJ2-5, the V gene TRBV7-9; D could derive from TRBD1 or TRBD2 (6 bases each). The CDR3 runs to 17 residues. The germline V gene has CDR1 SEHNR and CDR2 FQNEAQ (reference sequence). V was clipped by 3 bases and J by 4 bases, with 21 bases between them. CDR3 DNA: TGTGCCAGCAGCTTGGGCATGGGGGGCTCTAGGGGAGAGACCCAGTACTTC. Protein product: CASSLGMGGSRGETQYF.

The chain joins TRBV3-1 to TRBJ1-1, with a tentative D call TRBD1 (6 bases). The germline V gene has CDR1 LGHDT and CDR2 YNNKEL (reference sequence). The germline V and J ends were trimmed by 1 base and 4 bases, with 16 bases remaining between them. The CDR3 is made up of 16 amino acids. CDR3 nucleotide sequence: TGTGCCAGCAGCCAAGGGGGGCCGGGGACGGGCACTGAAGCTTTCTTT. It yields the protein CASSQGGPGTGTEAFF.

This clonotype came up a few times. V usage is TRBV10-2 and J usage is TRBJ2-5; D is unclear. Trimming cost V 8 bases and J 5 bases, with 9 bases left between them. Germline loops: CDR1 WSHSY, CDR2 SAAADI. The CDR3 has 11 amino acids. CDR3 protein: CASGFSETQYF. The CDR3 DNA reads TGCGCCAGCGGTTTTTCCGAGACCCAGTACTTC.

The chain carries TRBV7-9 and TRBJ2-5, with D possibly being TRBD2 (6 bases). The germline CDR1 and CDR2 sequences are SEHNR and FQNEAQ (reference sequence). The V end lost 5 bases, the J end lost 2 bases, and 15 bases lay between the germline ends. The CDR3 sequence is 15 residues long. CDR3 region: CASSAAYLAQETQYF. Here the CDR3 DNA reads TGTGCCAGCAGCGCCGCTTACCTAGCGCAAGAGACCCAGTACTTC.

The CDR3, as DNA: TGTGCCAGCAGTTTTGCGCAGAGCTCCTACGAGCAGTACTTC. Translating it yields CASSFAQSSYEQYF. V gene TRBV12-3 or TRBV12-4 combines with J gene TRBJ2-7; D call uncertain. V lost 3 bases, J lost 0 bases, and 9 bases lay in between. The CDR3 length is 14 residues.

This clonotype was counted between two and nine times. The J gene is TRBJ2-1, the V gene TRBV20-1, with TRBD2 matching over 15 bases. This CDR3 has 17 residues. The V gene end was trimmed by 5 bases and the J gene end by 2 bases; junction bases not matched to a gene: 7. Germline V CDR1 and CDR2: DFQATT, SNEGSKA (reference sequence). The chain's CDR3 is CSAQGLAGGRTYNEQFF. The CDR3 region has the DNA TGCAGTGCTCAAGGACTAGCGGGGGGGCGAACCTACAATGAGCAGTTCTTC.

V and J are TRBV20-1 and TRBJ2-7; D gene unclear. Germline assignment: CDR1 DFQATT and CDR2 SNEGSKA (reference sequence). The CDR3 is 14 amino acids. V shed 3 bases and J shed 6 bases, with 18 bases lying between them. The CDR3 loop reads CSARADSAWIEQYF. CDR3 in DNA: TGCAGTGCTAGGGCAGACTCTGCCTGGATCGAGCAGTACTTC.